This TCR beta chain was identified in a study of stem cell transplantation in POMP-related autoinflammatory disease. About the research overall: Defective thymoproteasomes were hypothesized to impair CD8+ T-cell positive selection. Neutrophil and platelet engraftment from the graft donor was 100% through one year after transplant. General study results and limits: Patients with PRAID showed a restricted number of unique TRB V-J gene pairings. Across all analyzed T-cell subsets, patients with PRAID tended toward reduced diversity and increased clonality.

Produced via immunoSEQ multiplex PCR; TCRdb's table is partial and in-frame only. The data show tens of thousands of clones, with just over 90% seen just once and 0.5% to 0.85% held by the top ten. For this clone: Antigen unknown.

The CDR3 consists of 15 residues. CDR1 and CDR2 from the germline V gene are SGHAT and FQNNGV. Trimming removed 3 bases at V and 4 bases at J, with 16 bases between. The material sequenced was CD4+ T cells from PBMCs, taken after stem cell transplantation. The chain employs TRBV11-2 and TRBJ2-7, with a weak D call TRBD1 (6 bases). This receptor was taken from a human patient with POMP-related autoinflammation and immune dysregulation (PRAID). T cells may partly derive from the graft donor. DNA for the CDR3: TGTGCCAGCAGCTTTCGCCAGGGGATAGGGTACGAGCAGTACGTC. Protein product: CASSFRQGIGYEQYV.